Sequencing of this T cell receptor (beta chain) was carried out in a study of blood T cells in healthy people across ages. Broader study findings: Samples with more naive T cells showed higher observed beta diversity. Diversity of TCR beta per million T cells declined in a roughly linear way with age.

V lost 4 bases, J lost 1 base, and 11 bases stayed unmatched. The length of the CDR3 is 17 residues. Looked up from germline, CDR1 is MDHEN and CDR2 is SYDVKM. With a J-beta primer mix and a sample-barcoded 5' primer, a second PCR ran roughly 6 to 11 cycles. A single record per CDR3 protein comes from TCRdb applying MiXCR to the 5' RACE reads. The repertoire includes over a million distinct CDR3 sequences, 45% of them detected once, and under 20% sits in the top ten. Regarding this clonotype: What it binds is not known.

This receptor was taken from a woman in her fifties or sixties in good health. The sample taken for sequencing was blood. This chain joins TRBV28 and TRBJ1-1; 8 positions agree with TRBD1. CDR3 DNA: TGTGCCAGCAGTTCCCCAGCTCGACAGGGGAAGAACACTGAAGCTTTCTTT. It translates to CASSSPARQGKNTEAFF.